This T cell receptor beta chain was sequenced for a study of blood T cell repertoires in COVID-19. Study context: Some COVID-19 samples were acute and others convalescent; all came from the United States, Italy and Spain. T cells, B-cell-depleted T cells, or PBMCs supplied cDNA or gDNA.

V gave up 6 bases and J gave up 3 bases, with 6 bases separating them. Germline values: CDR1 SEHNR, CDR2 FQNEAQ (reference sequence). The CDR3 contains 12 residues. Per the original data handling: Researchers report that nucleated cell counts were estimated from reference gene primer amplification. Data came from immunoSEQ multiplex PCR; TCRdb stores just in-frame clones and leaves some out. The D gene and trimming were derived from the DNA, and the V and J assignments and clone size from that table. The top ten hold about 4.8% of the sample, which has about 210,000 clones, approximately 91% seen once.

The sample comprised peripheral blood. The receptor was derived from a woman between 40 and 55 years old with acute or convalescent COVID-19. The chain couples TRBV7-9 to TRBJ1-5; D is ambiguous. The chain's CDR3 is CASSRPNQPQHF. DNA for the CDR3: TGTGCCAGCAGTCGTCCCAATCAGCCCCAGCATTTT.